The 13 T cell receptor beta chains presented below share a single source sample, sequenced in a study of CD8 T cells in Susac syndrome. A quantity of about 0.5 to 1 ug RNA underwent reverse transcription using random hexamers. Each CDR3 protein is one row after TCRdb ran MiXCR on the immunoSEQ multiplex PCR reads. The table includes around 190,000 distinct CDR3 sequences, about 93% detected once. Sequenced input: CD4+ T cells from PBMCs. The origin of the receptors is a human donor in good health.

The chain carries TRBV28 and TRBJ2-7, with D possibly matching TRBD1 (6 bases). Germline V gene lookup returns CDR1 MDHEN and CDR2 SYDVKM. Trimming left V 4 bases short and J 5 bases short, with 9 bases between. The CDR3 sequence is 12 residues long. In DNA form, the CDR3 reads TGTGCCAGCAGTTCAGGGGACCACGAGCAGTACGTC. Translating it yields CASSSGDHEQYV.

This clonotype was counted a few times. The CDR3 spells CASSLAGGNEQFF. In DNA form, the CDR3 reads TGTGCCAGCAGCTTAGCTGGGGGGAATGAGCAGTTCTTC. The rearrangement links TRBV7-2 to TRBJ2-1; perhaps TRBD2 as D (6 bases). CDR3 length: 13 amino acids. CDR1 SGHTA and CDR2 FQGNSA come from the germline V gene. V was pared by 0 bases and J by 7 bases, with 7 bases between.

This clonotype appeared once. The CDR3 reads CASGTGEVNQPQHF. The CDR3 DNA sequence: TGCGCCAGCGGTACAGGGGAGGTCAATCAGCCCCAGCATTTT. The chain couples TRBV5-1 to TRBJ1-5; 7 positions match TRBD1. The CDR3 is 14 residues long. Germline V gene lookup returns CDR1 SGHRS and CDR2 YFSETQ. The V segment lost 7 bases and the J segment 3 bases; nucleotides outside the gene matches: 7.

This chain uses TRBV20-1 with TRBJ2-5; unclear D gene. V lost 1 base and J lost 5, with 8 bases in between. CDR3 length: 12 residues. Germline V CDR1 and CDR2: DFQATT, SNEGSKA (reference sequence). The CDR3 DNA reads as TGCAGTGCTAGAGGGGTCGGTGAGACCCAGTACTTC. It is translated as CSARGVGETQYF.

This rearrangement joins TRBV23-1 to TRBJ2-5; 14 bases are shared with TRBD2. TRBV23-1 is labeled an ORF, and its function is uncertain. With V trimmed by 3 bases and J by 4 bases, 13 bases remained unmatched. The CDR3 is made up of 19 amino acids. DNA of the CDR3: TGCGCCAGCAGTCAGAAAAGGACTAGCGGGGGGCGGAGGGGAGAGACCCAGTACTTC. Translating it yields CASSQKRTSGGRRGETQYF.

The chain couples TRBV7-8 to TRBJ1-3; D perhaps matches TRBD1 (6 bases). This CDR3 is 17 amino acids long. The V and J ends lost 4 bases and 0 bases respectively, with 16 bases between them. Germline V gene lookup returns CDR1 SGHVS and CDR2 FQNEAQ. The CDR3 DNA reads TGTGCCAGCAGCTCAATCCAGGGGTTTCGCTCTGGAAACACCATATATTTT. Its translation is CASSSIQGFRSGNTIYF. The complete variable domain, with remaining parts taken from reference TRBV7-8 and TRBJ1-3, reads GAGVSQSPRYKVAKRGQDVALRCDPISGHVSLFWYQQALGQGPEFLTYFQNEAQLDKSGLPSDRFFAERPEGSVSTLKIQRTQQEDSAVYLCASSSIQGFRSGNTIYFGEGSWLTVV.

The chain combines TRBV7-9 with TRBJ1-3; D possibly corresponds to TRBD1 (5 bases). In germline, CDR1 is SEHNR, CDR2 FQNEAQ (reference sequence). This CDR3 spans 15 amino acids. The V gene lost 2 bases and the J gene lost 6 bases, with 14 bases spanning the gap. CDR3 in amino acids: CASSLRGQGENTIYF. The CDR3 nucleotides read TGTGCCAGCAGCTTAAGGGGCCAGGGAGAAAACACCATATATTTT.

The CDR3 bases are TGTGCCAGCAGCCGCTCGGCGGGGGGCCTGAACACCGGGGAGCTGTTTTTT. Encoded protein: CASSRSAGGLNTGELFF. This chain connects TRBV12-3 or TRBV12-4 to TRBJ2-2; 8 bases agree with TRBD2. The CDR3 is made up of 17 amino acids. With 6 bases clipped from V and 1 base from J, the junction kept 10 bases outside the gene matches.

This clonotype was counted only a few times. This chain uses TRBV7-2 with TRBJ2-2, with D possibly being TRBD2 (6 bases). Germline V gene data show CDR1 as SGHTA and CDR2 as FQGNSA. The CDR3 is 15 residues long. Trimming left V 1 base short and J 5 bases short, with 11 bases between. CDR3 DNA sequence: TGTGCCAGCAGCTTAGGGGCGGGGAGGACCGGGGAGCTGTTTTTT. Translating gives CASSLGAGRTGELFF.

The chain links TRBV5-1 to TRBJ2-7; 10 bases are a match to TRBD1. Germline V gene sequence: CDR1 SGHRS, CDR2 YFSETQ. There are 16 residues in the CDR3. V shed 4 bases and J 5 bases; nucleotides not matched to a gene: 12. The DNA of the CDR3 is TGCGCCAGCAGCCGCGCCTCCGGGACAGGGGCCCACGAGCAGTACTTC. This codes for CASSRASGTGAHEQYF.

V gene TRBV19 combines with J gene TRBJ1-5; possible D gene TRBD1, 6 bases. Trimming stripped 4 bases from V and 6 bases from J, with 16 bases between. Per the germline V gene, CDR1 is LNHDA and CDR2 is SQIVND (reference sequence). This CDR3 contains 15 residues. CDR3 amino acids: CASSNKIGGPQPQHF. The CDR3, as DNA: TGTGCCAGTAGTAATAAGATAGGGGGTCCTCAGCCCCAGCATTTT. Full variable domain (outside the CDR3, taken from reference TRBV19 and TRBJ1-5): DGGITQSPKYLFRKEGQNVTLSCEQNLNHDAMYWYRQDPGQGLRLIYYSQIVNDFQKGDIAEGYSVSREKKESFPLTVTSAQKNPTAFYLCASSNKIGGPQPQHFGDGTRLSIL.

This clonotype was counted a few times. The V and J genes are TRBV27 and TRBJ2-7; a possible D gene is TRBD1 (5 bases). Per the germline V gene, CDR1 is MNHEY and CDR2 is SMNVEV (reference sequence). V was shortened by 1 base and J by 5 bases, with 9 bases between the two germline ends. This CDR3 region has 13 residues. The CDR3 reads CASSLFQGDEQYF. The CDR3 DNA sequence: TGTGCCAGCAGTTTATTCCAGGGTGACGAGCAGTACTTC.

The chain joins TRBV7-2 to TRBJ2-7; 12 bases are a match to TRBD1. Germline V gene data show CDR1 as SGHTA and CDR2 as FQGNSA. Trimming cost V 5 bases and J 5 bases; bases outside gene matches: 7. This CDR3 has 15 amino acids. CDR3 in amino acids: CASSRRGQGADEQYV. The CDR3 coding sequence is TGTGCCAGCAGCCGCCGGGGACAGGGGGCGGACGAGCAGTACGTC.